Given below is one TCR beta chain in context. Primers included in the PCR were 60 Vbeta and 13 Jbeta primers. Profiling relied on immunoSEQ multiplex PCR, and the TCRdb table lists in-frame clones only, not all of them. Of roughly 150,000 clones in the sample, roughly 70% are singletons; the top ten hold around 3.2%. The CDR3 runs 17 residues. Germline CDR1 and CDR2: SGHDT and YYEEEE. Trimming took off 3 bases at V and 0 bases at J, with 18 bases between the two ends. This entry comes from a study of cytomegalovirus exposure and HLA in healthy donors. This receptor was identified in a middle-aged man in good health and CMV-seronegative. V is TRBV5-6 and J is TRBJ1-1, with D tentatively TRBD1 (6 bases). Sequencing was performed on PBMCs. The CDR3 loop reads CASSSYRVHDMNTEAFF. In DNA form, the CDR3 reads TGTGCCAGCAGCTCCTACAGGGTGCACGACATGAACACTGAAGCTTTCTTT.